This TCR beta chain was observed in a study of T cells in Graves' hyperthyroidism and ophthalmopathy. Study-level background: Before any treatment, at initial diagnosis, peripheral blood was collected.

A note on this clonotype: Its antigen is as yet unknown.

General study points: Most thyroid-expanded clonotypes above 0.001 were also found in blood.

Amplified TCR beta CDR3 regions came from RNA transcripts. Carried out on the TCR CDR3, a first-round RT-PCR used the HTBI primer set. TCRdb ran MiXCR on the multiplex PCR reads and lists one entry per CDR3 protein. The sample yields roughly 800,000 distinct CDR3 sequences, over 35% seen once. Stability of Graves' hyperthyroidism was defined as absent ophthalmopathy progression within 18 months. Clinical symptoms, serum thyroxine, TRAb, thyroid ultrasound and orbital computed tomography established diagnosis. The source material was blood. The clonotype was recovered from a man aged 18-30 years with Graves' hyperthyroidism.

The CDR3 DNA is TGTGCCAGCTCACCCTTACCCACGACAGTTCGCCATAGCAATCAGCCCCAGCATTTT. Translating it yields CASSPLPTTVRHSNQPQHF. The chain links TRBV25-1 to TRBJ1-5; maybe TRBD1 (5 bases). V was pared by 8 bases and J by 0 bases, with 26 bases between. This CDR3 is built from 19 residues. Germline loops: CDR1 MGHDK, CDR2 SYGVNS. Full variable domain (rest looked up from reference TRBV25-1 and TRBJ1-5): EADIYQTPRYLVIGTGKKITLECSQTMGHDKMYWYQQDPGMELHLIHYSYGVNSTEKGDLSSESTVSRIRTEHFPLTLESARPSHTSQYLCASSPLPTTVRHSNQPQHFGDGTRLSIL.